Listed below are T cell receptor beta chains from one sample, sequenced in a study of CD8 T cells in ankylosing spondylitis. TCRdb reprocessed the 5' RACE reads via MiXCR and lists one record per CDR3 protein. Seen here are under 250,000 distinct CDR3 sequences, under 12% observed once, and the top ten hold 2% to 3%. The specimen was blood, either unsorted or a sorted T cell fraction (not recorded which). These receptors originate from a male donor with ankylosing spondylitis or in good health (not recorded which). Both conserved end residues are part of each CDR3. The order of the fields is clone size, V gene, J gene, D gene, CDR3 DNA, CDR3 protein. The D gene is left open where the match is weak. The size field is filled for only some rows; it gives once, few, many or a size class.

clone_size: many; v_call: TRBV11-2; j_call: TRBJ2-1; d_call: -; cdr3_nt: TGTGCCAGCAGCTTATTCGGCGGAGATTACAATGAGCAGTTCTTC; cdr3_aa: CASSLFGGDYNEQFF
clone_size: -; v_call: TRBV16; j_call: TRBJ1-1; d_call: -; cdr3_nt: TGTGCCAGCAGCCAATCAGGGAACCAAGCTTTCTTT; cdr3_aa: CASSQSGNQAFF
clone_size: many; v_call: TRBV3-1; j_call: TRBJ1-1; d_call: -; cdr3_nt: TGTGCCAGCAGCCGGCCTGTTCAGGGAATGAACACTGAAGCTTTCTTT; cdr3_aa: CASSRPVQGMNTEAFF
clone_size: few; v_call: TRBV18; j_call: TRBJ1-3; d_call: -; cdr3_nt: TGTGCCAGCTCACCAGACTCTCCTGGAAACACCATATATTTT; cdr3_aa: CASSPDSPGNTIYF
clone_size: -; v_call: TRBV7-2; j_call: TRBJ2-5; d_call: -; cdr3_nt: TGTGCCAGCAGCTTAAGCCACAACCAAGAGACCCAGTACTTC; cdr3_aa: CASSLSHNQETQYF
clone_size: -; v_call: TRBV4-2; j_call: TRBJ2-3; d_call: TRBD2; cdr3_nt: TGTGCCAGCAGCCATTTCGGGACTAGCGGGGGGAAGAGGGGCACAGATACGCAGTATTTT; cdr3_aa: CASSHFGTSGGKRGTDTQYF
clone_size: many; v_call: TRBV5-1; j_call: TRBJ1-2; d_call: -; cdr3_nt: TGCGCCAGCAGCTTGGAGGGCGGACAGTCTGGCGGCTACACCTTC; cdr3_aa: CASSLEGGQSGGYTF
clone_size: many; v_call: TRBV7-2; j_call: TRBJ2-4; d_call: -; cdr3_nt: TGTGCCAGCAGCTTAGCGGGGGGATCAGCCAAAAACATTCAGTACTTC; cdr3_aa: CASSLAGGSAKNIQYF
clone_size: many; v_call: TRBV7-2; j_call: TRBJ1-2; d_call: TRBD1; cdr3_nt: TGTGCCAGCAGCTTAGAGGGGGACAGAGCTAACTATGGCTACACCTTC; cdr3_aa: CASSLEGDRANYGYTF
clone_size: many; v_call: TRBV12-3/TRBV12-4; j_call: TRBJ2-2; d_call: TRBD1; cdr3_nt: TGTGCCAGCAGTTTAAGGGCAGGGGGTAACACCGGGGAGCTGTTTTTT; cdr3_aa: CASSLRAGGNTGELFF
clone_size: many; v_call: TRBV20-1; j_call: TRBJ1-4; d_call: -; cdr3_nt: TGCAGTGCTAGGAAAGGAGCATATGAAAAACTGTTTTTT; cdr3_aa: CSARKGAYEKLFF
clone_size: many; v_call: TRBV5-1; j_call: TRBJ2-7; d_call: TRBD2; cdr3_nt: TGCGCCAGCAGCTTGGAGACTAGCGGCTACGAGCAGTACTTC; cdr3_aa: CASSLETSGYEQYF
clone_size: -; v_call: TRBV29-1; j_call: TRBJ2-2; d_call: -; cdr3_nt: TGCAGCGGAACAAACACCGGGGAGCTGTTTTTT; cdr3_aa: CSGTNTGELFF
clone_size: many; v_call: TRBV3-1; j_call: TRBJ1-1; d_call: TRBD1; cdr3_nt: TGTGCCAGCAGCCAAGAAAAACGTTTTGGGACAGGGGACACTGAAGCTTTCTTT; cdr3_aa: CASSQEKRFGTGDTEAFF
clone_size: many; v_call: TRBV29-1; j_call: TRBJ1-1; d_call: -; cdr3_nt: TGCAGCTCTGGCCCCGGACTTTCCGGGGTAGCTTTCTTT; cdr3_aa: CSSGPGLSGVAFF
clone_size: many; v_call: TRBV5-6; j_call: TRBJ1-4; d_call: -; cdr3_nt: TGTGCCAGCAGCTTGAAGGGACCTAATGAAAAACTGTTTTTT; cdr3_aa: CASSLKGPNEKLFF
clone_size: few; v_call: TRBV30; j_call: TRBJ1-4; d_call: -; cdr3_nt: TGTGCCTGGACAGGGGATGTTAATGAAAAACTGTTTTTT; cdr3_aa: CAWTGDVNEKLFF
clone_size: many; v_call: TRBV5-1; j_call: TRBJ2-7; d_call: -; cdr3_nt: TGCGCCAGCAGCTTGAGCCACAGCTACGAGCAGTACTTC; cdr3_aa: CASSLSHSYEQYF
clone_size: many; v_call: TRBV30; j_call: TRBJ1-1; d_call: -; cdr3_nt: TGTGCCTGGACCCTTTGGACATTCGGGGCTGAAGCTTTCTTT; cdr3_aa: CAWTLWTFGAEAFF
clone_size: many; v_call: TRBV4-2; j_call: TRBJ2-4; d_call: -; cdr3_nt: TGTGCCAGCAGCCAAGGATCGGCGGTACTAGCCAAAAACATTCAGTACTTC; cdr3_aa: CASSQGSAVLAKNIQYF
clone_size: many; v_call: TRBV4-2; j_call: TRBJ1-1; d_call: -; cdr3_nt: TGTGCCAGCAGCCTTAACTCGGACGGGAACTTTGAAGCTTTCTTT; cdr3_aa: CASSLNSDGNFEAFF
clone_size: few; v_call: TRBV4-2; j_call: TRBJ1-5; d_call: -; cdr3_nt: TGTGCCAGCAGCCTCAGGGGCGGAGACAATCAGCCCCAGCATTTT; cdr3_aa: CASSLRGGDNQPQHF
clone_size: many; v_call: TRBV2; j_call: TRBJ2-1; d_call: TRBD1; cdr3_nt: TGTGCCAGCAGTGAGACAGGGGGCAATGAGCAGTTCTTC; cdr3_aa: CASSETGGNEQFF
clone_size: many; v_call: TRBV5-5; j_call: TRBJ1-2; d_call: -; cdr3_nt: TGTGCCAGCAGCGCTACACTACCTTCCTACTACACCTTC; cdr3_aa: CASSATLPSYYTF
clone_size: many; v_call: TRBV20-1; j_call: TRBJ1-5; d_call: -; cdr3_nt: TGCAGTGCTTGGAGCAGGGGAACCAATCAGCCCCAGCATTTT; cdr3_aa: CSAWSRGTNQPQHF
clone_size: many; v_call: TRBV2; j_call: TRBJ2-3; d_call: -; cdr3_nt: TGTGCCAGCAGTGATCCTAGCGTGTCCACAGATACGCAGTATTTT; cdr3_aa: CASSDPSVSTDTQYF
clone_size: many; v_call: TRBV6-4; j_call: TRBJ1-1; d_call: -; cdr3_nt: TGTGCCAGCAGTGACGGTCTGACTGAAGCTTTCTTT; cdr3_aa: CASSDGLTEAFF
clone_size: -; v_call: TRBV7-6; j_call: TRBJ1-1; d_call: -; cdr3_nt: TGTGCCAGCAGCTTGGGCCCAATGAACACTGAAGCTTTCTTT; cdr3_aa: CASSLGPMNTEAFF
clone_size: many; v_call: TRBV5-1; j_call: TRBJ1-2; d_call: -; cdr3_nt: TGCGCCAGCAGCTTGGAGGGGCCAGTCTATGGCTACACCTTC; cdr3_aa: CASSLEGPVYGYTF
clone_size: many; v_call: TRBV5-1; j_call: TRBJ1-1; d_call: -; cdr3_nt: TGCGCCAGCAGCTTGGGGGATGGAGGGAACACTGAAGCTTTCTTT; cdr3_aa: CASSLGDGGNTEAFF
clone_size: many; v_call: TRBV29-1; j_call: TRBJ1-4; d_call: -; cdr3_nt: TGCAGCGTTGGGGGCCTCGCAACTAATGAAAAACTGTTTTTT; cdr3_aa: CSVGGLATNEKLFF
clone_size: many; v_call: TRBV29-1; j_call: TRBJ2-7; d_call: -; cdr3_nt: TGCAGCGTTCTGACACCGTCGCCCTACGAGCAGTACTTC; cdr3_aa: CSVLTPSPYEQYF
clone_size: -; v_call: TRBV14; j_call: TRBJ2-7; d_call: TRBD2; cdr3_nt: TGTGCCAGCAGCCAAGTCGCCGGGAGAGGCGCGGGGGTTTACTTC; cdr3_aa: CASSQVAGRGAGVYF
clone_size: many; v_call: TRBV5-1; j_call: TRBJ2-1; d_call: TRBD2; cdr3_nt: TGCGCCAGCAGCCAGCTAGCGGGAGAGTACAATGAGCAGTTCTTC; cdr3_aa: CASSQLAGEYNEQFF
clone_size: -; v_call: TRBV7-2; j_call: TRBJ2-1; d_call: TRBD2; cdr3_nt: TGTGCCAGCAGCTTAGTGGTTACTAGCGGGGGGCAGTTCTTC; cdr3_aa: CASSLVVTSGGQFF
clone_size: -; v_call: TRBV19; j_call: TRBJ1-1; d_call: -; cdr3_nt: TGTGCCAGTAGTATAGTCAGGAGGGAAGGCACTGAAGCTTTCTTT; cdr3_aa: CASSIVRREGTEAFF
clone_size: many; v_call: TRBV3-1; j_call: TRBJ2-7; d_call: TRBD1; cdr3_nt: TGTGCCAGCAGTCCAAGGGGACAGGGGACCTACGAGCAGTACTTC; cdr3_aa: CASSPRGQGTYEQYF
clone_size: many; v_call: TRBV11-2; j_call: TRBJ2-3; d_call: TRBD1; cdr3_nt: TGTGCCAGCAGCCCGATGGGACCCGACAGGGTGATCTCAAATACGCAGTATTTT; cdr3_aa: CASSPMGPDRVISNTQYF
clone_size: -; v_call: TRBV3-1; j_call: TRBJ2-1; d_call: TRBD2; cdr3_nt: TGTGCCAGCAGCCAAGAAGGGTTACTAGCGCCCTCCCCATACAATGAGCAGTTCTTC; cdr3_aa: CASSQEGLLAPSPYNEQFF
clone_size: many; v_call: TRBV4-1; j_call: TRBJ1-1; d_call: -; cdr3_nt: TGCGCCAGCAGCCAAGGGAGGGACCGGGGGAGCACTGAAGCTTTCTTT; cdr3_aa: CASSQGRDRGSTEAFF
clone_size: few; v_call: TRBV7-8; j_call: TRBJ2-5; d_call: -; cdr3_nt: TGTGCCAGCAGCTTAGGACCCTTCCCCCGGACCCAGTACTTC; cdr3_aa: CASSLGPFPRTQYF
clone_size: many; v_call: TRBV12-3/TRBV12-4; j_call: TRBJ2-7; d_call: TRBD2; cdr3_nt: TGTGCCAGCAGTTTTTCCGGGACTAGCGATCTCTACGAGCAGTACTTC; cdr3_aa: CASSFSGTSDLYEQYF
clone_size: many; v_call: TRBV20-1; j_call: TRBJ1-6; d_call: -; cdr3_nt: TGCAGTGCCCCTTCAAGGGCGAGCTCCTATAATTCACCCCTCCACTTT; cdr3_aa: CSAPSRASSYNSPLHF